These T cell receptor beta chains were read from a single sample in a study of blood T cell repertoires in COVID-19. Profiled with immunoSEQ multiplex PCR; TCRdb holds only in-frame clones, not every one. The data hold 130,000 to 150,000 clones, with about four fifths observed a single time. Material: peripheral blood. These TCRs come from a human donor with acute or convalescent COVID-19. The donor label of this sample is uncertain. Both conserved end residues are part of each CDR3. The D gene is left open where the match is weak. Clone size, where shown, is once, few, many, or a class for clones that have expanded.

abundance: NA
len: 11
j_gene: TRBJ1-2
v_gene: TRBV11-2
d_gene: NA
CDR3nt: TGTGCCAGCAGCTTAGGTAGTGGCTACACCTTC
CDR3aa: CASSLGSGYTF

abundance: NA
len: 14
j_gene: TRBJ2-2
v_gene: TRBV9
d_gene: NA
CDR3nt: TGTGCCAGCAGCCCAGACCAGGGGACCGGGGAGCTGTTTTTT
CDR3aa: CASSPDQGTGELFF

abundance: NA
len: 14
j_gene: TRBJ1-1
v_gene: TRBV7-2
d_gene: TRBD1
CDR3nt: TGTGCCAGCAGCTTTGACAGGGGGTCTACTGAAGCTTTCTTT
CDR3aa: CASSFDRGSTEAFF

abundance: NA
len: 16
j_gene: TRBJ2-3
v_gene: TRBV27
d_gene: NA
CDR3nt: TGTGCCAGCAGTTCAGGGTGGCGGGGAAACACAGATACGCAGTATTTT
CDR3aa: CASSSGWRGNTDTQYF

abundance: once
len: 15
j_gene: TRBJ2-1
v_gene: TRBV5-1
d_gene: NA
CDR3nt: TGCGCCAGCAGCTTGGGAGGGTCCCTCGACAATGAGCAGTTCTTC
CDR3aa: CASSLGGSLDNEQFF

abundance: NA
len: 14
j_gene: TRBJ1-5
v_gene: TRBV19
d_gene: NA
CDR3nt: TGTGCCAGTAGGCCCCGGTTAGGGGATCAGCCCCAGCATTTT
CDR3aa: CASRPRLGDQPQHF

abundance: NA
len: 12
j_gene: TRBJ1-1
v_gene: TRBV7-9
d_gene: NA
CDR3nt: TGTGCCAGCAGCTTCATGAACACTGAAGCTTTCTTT
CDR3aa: CASSFMNTEAFF

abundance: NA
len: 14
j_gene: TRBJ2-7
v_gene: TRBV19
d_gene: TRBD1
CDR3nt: TGTGCCAGTAGTATAGGGGGACAGGGCTACGAGCAGTACTTC
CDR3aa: CASSIGGQGYEQYF

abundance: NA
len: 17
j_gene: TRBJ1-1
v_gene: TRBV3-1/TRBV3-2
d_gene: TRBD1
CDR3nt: TGTGCCAGCAGCCAACTCACGACAGGGGTCGAGAATATATTTGCTTTCTTT
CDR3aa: CASSQLTTGVENIFAFF

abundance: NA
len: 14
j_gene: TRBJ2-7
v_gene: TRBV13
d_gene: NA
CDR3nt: TGTGCCAGCAGTACCGCAGGGATCGCCTACGAGCAGTACTTC
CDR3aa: CASSTAGIAYEQYF

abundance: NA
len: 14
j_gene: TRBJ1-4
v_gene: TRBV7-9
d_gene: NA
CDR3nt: TGTGCCAGCAGCTTAGCGGCGGGAAATGAAAAACTGTTTTTT
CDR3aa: CASSLAAGNEKLFF

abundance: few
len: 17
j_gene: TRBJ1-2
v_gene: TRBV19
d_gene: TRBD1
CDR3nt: TGTGCCAGTAGTATCTCGGGTACAGGGGGAACTAACTATGGCTACACCTTC
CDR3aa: CASSISGTGGTNYGYTF

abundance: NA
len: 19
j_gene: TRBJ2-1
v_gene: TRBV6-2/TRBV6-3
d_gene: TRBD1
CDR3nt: TGTGCCAGCAGTTACTCGAGGGATGGTCGGGACAGGGCAGCTTATGAGCAGTTCTTC
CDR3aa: CASSYSRDGRDRAAYEQFF

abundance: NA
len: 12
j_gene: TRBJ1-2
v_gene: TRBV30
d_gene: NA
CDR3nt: TGTGCCTGGAGTGCCGGGACATGGGGCTACACCTTC
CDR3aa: CAWSAGTWGYTF

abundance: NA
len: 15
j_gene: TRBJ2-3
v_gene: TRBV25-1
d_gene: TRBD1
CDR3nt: TGTGCCAGCAGCCCACCGGGACAGGGGGCAGATACGCAGTATTTT
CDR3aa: CASSPPGQGADTQYF

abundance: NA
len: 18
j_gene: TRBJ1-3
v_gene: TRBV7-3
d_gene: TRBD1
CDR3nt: TGTGCCAGCAGATTACCCCGGGACAGGGGAGGCTGGGGAAACACCATATATTTT
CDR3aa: CASRLPRDRGGWGNTIYF

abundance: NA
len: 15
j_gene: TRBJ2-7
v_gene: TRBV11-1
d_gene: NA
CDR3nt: TGTGCCAGCAGCTTAGGAGTCGGCGCGGCTACCGAGCAGTACTTC
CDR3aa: CASSLGVGAATEQYF

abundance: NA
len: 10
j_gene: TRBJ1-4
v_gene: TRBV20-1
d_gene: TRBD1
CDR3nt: TGCAGGGGACAGGGGGCCTATCGTGTTTTT
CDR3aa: CRGQGAYRVF

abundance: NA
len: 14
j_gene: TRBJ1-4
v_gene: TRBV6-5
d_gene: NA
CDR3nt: TGTGCCAGCAGGCACCGCGGACAGTCTGAAAAACTGTTTTTT
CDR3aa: CASRHRGQSEKLFF

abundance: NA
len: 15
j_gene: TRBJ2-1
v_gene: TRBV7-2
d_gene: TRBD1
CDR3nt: TGTGCCAGCAGCCCAAAGACAGGGGGCGAGGGAGAGCAGTTCTTC
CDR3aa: CASSPKTGGEGEQFF

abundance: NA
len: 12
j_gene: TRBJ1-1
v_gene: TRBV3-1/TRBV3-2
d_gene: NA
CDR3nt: TGTGCCAGCGGGCACAGGAACACTGAAGCTTTCTTT
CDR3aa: CASGHRNTEAFF

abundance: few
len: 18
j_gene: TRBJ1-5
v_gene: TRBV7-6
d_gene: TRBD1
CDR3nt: TGTGCCAGCAGCTTAGAAGGGGCCGGACAGGGGCGGGGACAGCCCCAGCATTTT
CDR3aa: CASSLEGAGQGRGQPQHF

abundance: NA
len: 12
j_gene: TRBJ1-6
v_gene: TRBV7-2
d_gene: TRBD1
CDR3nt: TGTGCCAGCAGCTCGACAGGGTCGACCCTCCACTTT
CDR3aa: CASSSTGSTLHF

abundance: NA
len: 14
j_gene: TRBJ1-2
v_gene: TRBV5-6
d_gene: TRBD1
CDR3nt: TGTGCCAGCAGCCGGACAGGGGCCGAGTATGGCTACACCTTC
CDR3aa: CASSRTGAEYGYTF

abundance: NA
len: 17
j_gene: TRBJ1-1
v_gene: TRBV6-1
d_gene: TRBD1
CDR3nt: TGTGCCAGCAGTGAATCGCCCCCCGGGACAGCTAACACTGAAGCTTTCTTT
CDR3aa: CASSESPPGTANTEAFF

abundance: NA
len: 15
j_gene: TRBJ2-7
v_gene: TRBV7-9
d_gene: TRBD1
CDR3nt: TGTGCCAGCAGCTTAGGGACAGGGGGTCAGAACGAGCAGTACTTC
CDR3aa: CASSLGTGGQNEQYF

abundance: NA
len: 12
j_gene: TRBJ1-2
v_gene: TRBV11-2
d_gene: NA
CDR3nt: TGTGCCAGCAGCTTAGAGGGAGAGGGCTACACCTTC
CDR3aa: CASSLEGEGYTF

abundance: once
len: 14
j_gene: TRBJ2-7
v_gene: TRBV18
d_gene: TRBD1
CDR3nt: TGTGCCAGCGAAACCGGGACAGGGGGCTACGAGCAGTACTTC
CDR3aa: CASETGTGGYEQYF

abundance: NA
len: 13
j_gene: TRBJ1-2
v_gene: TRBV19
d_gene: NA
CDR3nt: TGTGCCAGTAGTCCGGGGGGCGACTATGGCTACACCTTC
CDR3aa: CASSPGGDYGYTF

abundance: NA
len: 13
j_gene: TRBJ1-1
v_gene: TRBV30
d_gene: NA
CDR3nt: TGTGCCTGGAATCCCGGGGTGAACACTGAAGCTTTCTTT
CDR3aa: CAWNPGVNTEAFF

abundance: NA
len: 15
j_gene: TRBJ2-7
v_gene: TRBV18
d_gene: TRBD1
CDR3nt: TGTGCCAGCTCACCAAGCCTACAGGGGGCCCACGAGCAGTACTTC
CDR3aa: CASSPSLQGAHEQYF

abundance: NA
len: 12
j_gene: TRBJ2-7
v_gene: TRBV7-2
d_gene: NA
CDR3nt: TGTGCCAGCAGCTTGGGTCGGGACAAGCAGTACTTC
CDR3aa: CASSLGRDKQYF

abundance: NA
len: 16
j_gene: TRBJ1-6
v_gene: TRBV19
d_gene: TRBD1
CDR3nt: TGTGCCAGTAGACCCGGGACAGGGGGCTTGGGATCACCCCTCCACTTT
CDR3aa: CASRPGTGGLGSPLHF

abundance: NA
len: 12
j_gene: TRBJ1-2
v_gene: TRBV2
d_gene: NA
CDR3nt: TGTGCCAGCAGTGGAGGGGGATATGGCTACACCTTC
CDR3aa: CASSGGGYGYTF

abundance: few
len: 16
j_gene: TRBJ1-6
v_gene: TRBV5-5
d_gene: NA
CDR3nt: TGTGCCAGCAGCTTGGTTCCGGCAGGGCCAAATTCACCCCTCCACTTT
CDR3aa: CASSLVPAGPNSPLHF

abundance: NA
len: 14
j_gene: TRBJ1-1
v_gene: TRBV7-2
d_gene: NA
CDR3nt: TGTGCCAGCAGCTTAACAGGCCGGAACACTGAAGCTTTCTTT
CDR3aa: CASSLTGRNTEAFF

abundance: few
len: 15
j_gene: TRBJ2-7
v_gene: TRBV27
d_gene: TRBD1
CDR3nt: TGTGCCAGCAGTTCCCGGGACAGGAGCTCCTACGAGCAGTACTTC
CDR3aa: CASSSRDRSSYEQYF

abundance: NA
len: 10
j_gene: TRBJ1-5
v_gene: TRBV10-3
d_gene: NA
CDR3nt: TGTGCCCGAGAGTCAGGGGCCCAGCATTTT
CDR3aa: CARESGAQHF

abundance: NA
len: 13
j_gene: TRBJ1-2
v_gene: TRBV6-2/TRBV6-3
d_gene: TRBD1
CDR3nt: TGTGCCAGCAGTACGGGACAGTTCTATGGCTACACCTTC
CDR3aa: CASSTGQFYGYTF

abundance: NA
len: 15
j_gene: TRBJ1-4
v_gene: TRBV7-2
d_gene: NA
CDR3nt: TGTGCCAGCAGCTTTCAGTCACTAGGCCATGAAAAACTGTTTTTT
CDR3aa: CASSFQSLGHEKLFF

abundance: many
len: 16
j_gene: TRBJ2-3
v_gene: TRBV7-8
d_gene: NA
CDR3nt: TGTGCCAGCAGCGCAGAGCTGGGGGGGCGAGCAGATACGCAGTATTTT
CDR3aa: CASSAELGGRADTQYF

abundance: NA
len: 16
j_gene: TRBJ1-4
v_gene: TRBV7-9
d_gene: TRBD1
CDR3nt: TGTGCCAGCAGCTTAGATCCGGGACAGGGTAATGAAAAACTGTTTTTT
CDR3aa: CASSLDPGQGNEKLFF

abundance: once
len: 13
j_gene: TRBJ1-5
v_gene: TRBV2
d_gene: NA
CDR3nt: TGTGCCAGCAACCAGGCGAGCAATCAGCCCCAGCATTTT
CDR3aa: CASNQASNQPQHF